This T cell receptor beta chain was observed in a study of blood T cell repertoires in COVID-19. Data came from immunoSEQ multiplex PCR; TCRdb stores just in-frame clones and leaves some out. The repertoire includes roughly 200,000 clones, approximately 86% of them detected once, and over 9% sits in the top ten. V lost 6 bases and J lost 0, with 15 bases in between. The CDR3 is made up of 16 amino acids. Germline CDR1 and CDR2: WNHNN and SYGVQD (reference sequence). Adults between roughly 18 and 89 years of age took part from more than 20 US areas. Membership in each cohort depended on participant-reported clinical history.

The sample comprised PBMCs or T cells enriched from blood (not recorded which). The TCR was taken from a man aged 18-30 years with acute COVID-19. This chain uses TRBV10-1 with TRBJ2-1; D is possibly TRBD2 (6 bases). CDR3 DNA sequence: TGCGCCAGCAGCCACGTAGCGGCAAGCTCCTACAATGAGCAGTTCTTC. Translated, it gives CASSHVAASSYNEQFF.